These 26 T cell receptor beta chains share one sample of origin, sequenced in a study of early T cells in non-severe SARS-CoV-2 infection. TCRdb processed the 5' RACE reads anew with MiXCR; each CDR3 protein has one entry. Among around 57,000 distinct CDR3 sequences listed, 6.2% were seen once. The sample was whole blood. The receptors were sampled from an adult who was a healthcare worker with PCR-confirmed SARS-CoV-2 infection or an uninfected control (not recorded which).

This clonotype has at least ten counts. The chain is built from TRBV4-3 and TRBJ2-5; a weak D match, TRBD2 (6 bases). Trimming pared 3 bases from V and 4 bases from J, leaving 15 bases between. This CDR3 is built from 15 residues. From germline, CDR1 is LGHNA and CDR2 YSLEER. CDR3 sequence reads: CASSHSTRHAETQYF. Written as DNA, the CDR3 is TGCGCCAGCAGCCATTCGACTAGGCATGCAGAGACCCAGTACTTC.

There are a few counts of this clonotype. The rearrangement uses TRBV5-1 and TRBJ1-2, with D perhaps matching TRBD1 (5 bases). This CDR3 has 13 amino acids. Germline V lookup: CDR1 SGHRS, CDR2 YFSETQ. V shed 0 bases and J shed 5 bases, with 8 bases lying between them. The CDR3 DNA sequence: TGCGCCAGCAGCTTGGACAGGAGATATGGCTACACCTTC. Translation: CASSLDRRYGYTF.

This clonotype was counted only a few times. The chain is built from TRBV11-2 and TRBJ2-1; D is possibly TRBD1 (6 bases). Germline lookup yields CDR1 SGHAT and CDR2 FQNNGV. Trimming shortened V by 5 bases and J by 0 bases, and 11 bases separated the two germline ends. The CDR3 has 15 amino acids. CDR3 loop: CASSSLRGSYNEQFF. The CDR3 DNA reads as TGTGCCAGCAGCAGCCTCAGGGGCTCCTACAATGAGCAGTTCTTC.

The table lists this clonotype with many counts. This chain links TRBV20-1 with TRBJ2-4, with 9 bases lining up with TRBD2. Losses at the gene ends were 4 bases for V and 8 bases for J; bases not matched to a gene: 9. Germline CDR1 is DFQATT and CDR2 is SNEGSKA (reference sequence). The CDR3 covers 14 residues. In DNA form, the CDR3 reads TGCAGTGCTACTCCAGCGGGGGGAAGGGACATTCAGTACTTC. It is translated as CSATPAGGRDIQYF.

This clonotype was seen many times. V and J are TRBV10-3 and TRBJ1-6; D is possibly TRBD1 (5 bases). Per germline, CDR1 ENHRY and CDR2 SYGVKD. The V and J ends lost 1 base and 13 bases respectively, with 17 bases between them. This CDR3 region has 15 residues. CDR3 residues: CAISELGARGEPLHF. CDR3 bases: TGTGCCATCAGTGAGTTAGGGGCCCGGGGTGAGCCCCTCCACTTT.

This clonotype was seen a few times. This rearrangement joins TRBV6-5 to TRBJ1-2; possibly TRBD1 for D (6 bases). Germline V lookup: CDR1 MNHEY, CDR2 SVGAGI. This CDR3 is 11 amino acids long. Trimming pared 9 bases from V and 8 bases from J, leaving 13 bases between. The CDR3 sequence is CASLGASGYTF. As DNA, the CDR3 is TGTGCCAGTCTGGGGGCGTCCGGCTACACCTTC.

This clonotype was seen repeatedly, ten times or more. This rearrangement joins TRBV2 to TRBJ1-4; 7 positions match TRBD1. CDR3 length: 13 amino acids. Germline values: CDR1 SNHLY, CDR2 FYNNEI. V trimming: 7 bases; J trimming: 7 bases; junction bases outside the gene matches: 6. The CDR3 region is CASTRGLSEKLFF. As DNA, the CDR3 is TGTGCCAGCACCAGGGGGTTGAGTGAAAAACTGTTTTTT.

The V call is TRBV28, the J call TRBJ1-2; 10 bases line up with TRBD1. Germline V gene sequence: CDR1 MDHEN, CDR2 SYDVKM. Losses at the gene ends were 6 bases for V and 2 bases for J; bases not matched to a gene: 3. CDR3 length: 14 amino acids. CDR3 nucleotides: TGTGCCAGCAGCCAGACAGGGGGCAACTATGGCTACACCTTC. This translates into CASSQTGGNYGYTF.

The chain employs TRBV21-1 and TRBJ1-5. TRBV21-1 is a documented pseudogene. The CDR3 extends over 16 amino acids. This CDR3 is CASREGKTHSNQPQHF. The CDR3, as DNA: TGTGCCAGCAGGGAGGGGAAGACCCATAGCAATCAGCCCCAGCATTTT.

Many counts were recorded for this clonotype. This sequence joins TRBV9 and TRBJ2-3; no clear D. The CDR3 consists of 12 residues. Germline V gene data show CDR1 as SGDLS and CDR2 as YYNGEE. V lost 9 bases, J lost 1 base, and 9 bases lay in between. CDR3 amino acids: CATTPGTDTQYF. CDR3 bases: TGTGCCACCACGCCGGGCACAGATACGCAGTATTTT.

This clonotype occurred many times. The chain uses TRBV11-2 and TRBJ2-3; tentative D call: TRBD2 (5 bases). Trimming removed 2 bases at V and 0 bases at J, with 24 bases between. Germline V lookup: CDR1 SGHAT, CDR2 FQNNGV. The CDR3 has 20 amino acids. In DNA form, the CDR3 reads TGTGCCAGCAGCTTAATCAGGAACGAGCATCCTTCGGGGAGCACAGATACGCAGTATTTT. Translating gives CASSLIRNEHPSGSTDTQYF.

This clonotype was counted only a few times. This rearrangement joins TRBV6-5 to TRBJ2-7; TRBD1 agrees at 7 bases. V dropped 5 bases and J dropped 0; count of bases not matched to a gene: 7. The CDR3 spans 15 residues. Germline values: CDR1 MNHEY, CDR2 SVGAGI. The CDR3 is CASSGPGTVSYEQYF. The CDR3, as DNA: TGTGCCAGCAGTGGGCCCGGGACAGTCTCCTACGAGCAGTACTTC.

This clonotype showed up many times. One end of the junction varies from germline; a read error may be responsible. The chain is built from TRBV29-1 and TRBJ2-3; the match to TRBD2 covers 9 bases. This CDR3 region has 13 residues. Germline CDR1 is SQVTM and CDR2 is ANQGSEA. The CDR3 loop is CSVARLAGSPGLF. DNA of the CDR3: TGCAGCGTTGCACGGCTAGCGGGGAGCCCGGGCCTTTTT.

The genes are TRBV5-1 and TRBJ1-1; TRBD1 might be the D (5 bases). CDR1 and CDR2 (germline): SGHRS, YFSETQ. CDR3 length equals 14 residues. V lost 4 bases, J lost 0 bases, and 10 bases lay in between. CDR3 DNA sequence: TGCGCCAGCAGCCCGGGGCACCTGAACACTGAAGCTTTCTTT. This codes for CASSPGHLNTEAFF. Combining the CDR3 with reference TRBV5-1 and TRBJ1-1 gives the whole variable domain KAGVTQTPRYLIKTRGQQVTLSCSPISGHRSVSWYQQTPGQGLQFLFEYFSETQRNKGNFPGRFSGRQFSNSRSEMNVSTLELGDSALYLCASSPGHLNTEAFFGQGTRLTVV.

Comment on this clonotype: A much larger clone lies a single base off, so this may be a read error. Since no conserved phenylalanine or tryptophan closes the CDR3, a read error is the likely cause. The DNA is left out, because the CDR3 cannot be placed on it with certainty; the CDR3 is given as TCRdb lists it. The chain is built from TRBV5-5 and TRBJ1-1. Per the germline V gene, CDR1 is SGHKS and CDR2 is YYEKEE (reference sequence). The CDR3 sequence runs 8 residues, both termini included. CDR3 loop: CVSSLDLK.

The chain combines TRBV14 with TRBJ2-1, with TRBD1 matching 7 bases. V lost 2 bases to trimming and J lost 7 bases; unmatched junction nucleotides: 8. Per germline, CDR1 SGHDN and CDR2 FVKESK. The CDR3 is 15 residues long. In DNA, the CDR3 is TGTGCCAGCAGCCAACCGAGGGGGCCTTTGAATGAGCAGTTCTTC. Its protein is CASSQPRGPLNEQFF.

J is TRBJ2-2 and V is TRBV5-5; D possibly corresponds to TRBD1 (5 bases). V lost 2 bases to trimming and J lost 5 bases, with 10 bases between them. The CDR3 is 14 amino acids. The germline CDR1 and CDR2 sequences are SGHKS and YYEKEE (reference sequence). The CDR3 reads CASSLGALTGELFF. In DNA, the CDR3 is TGTGCCAGCAGCTTAGGGGCGTTGACCGGGGAGCTGTTTTTT.

The table lists this clonotype with many counts. The chain recombines TRBV28 with TRBJ2-4; 8 nucleotides agree with TRBD2. The germline CDR1 and CDR2 sequences are MDHEN and SYDVKM. The ends lost 7 bases at V and 1 base at J; junction bases unmatched: 3. The CDR3 is 14 amino acids. CDR3 sequence: CASIGGGAKNIQYF. For the CDR3, the DNA is TGTGCCAGCATCGGCGGGGGGGCCAAAAACATTCAGTACTTC.

The chain recombines TRBV6-2 or TRBV6-3 with TRBJ2-1; 8 bases align to TRBD1. The junction had 11 bases not matched to a gene; V was cut back by 6 bases and J by 7 bases. Germline V lookup: CDR1 MNHEY, CDR2 SVGEGT. CDR3 size: 15 residues. Written as DNA, the CDR3 is TGTGCCAGCAGACCGACAGGGGAGGCGTCAAATGAGCAGTTCTTC. Translated, it gives CASRPTGEASNEQFF.

This chain uses TRBV5-1 with TRBJ2-7; no clear D gene. CDR1 and CDR2 (germline): SGHRS, YFSETQ. Trimming took off 4 bases at V and 2 bases at J, with 4 bases between the two ends. The CDR3 has 11 amino acids. CDR3 sequence: CASSGAYEQYF. The CDR3 DNA follows: TGCGCCAGCAGCGGGGCCTACGAGCAGTACTTC.

About this clonotype: A much larger clone differs by one base, so this may be a read error. V is TRBV12-3 or TRBV12-4 and J is TRBJ2-5; possible D gene TRBD1, 5 bases. The CDR3 length is 13 residues. The CDR3 sequence: CASSLTVQDTQYF. Written as DNA, the CDR3 is TGTGCCAGCAGTTTGACAGTCCAAGATACCCAGTACTTC.

This clonotype was seen many times. The chain uses TRBV11-2 and TRBJ2-7; D ambiguous. Germline V gives CDR1 SGHAT, CDR2 FQNNGV. This CDR3 comprises 13 residues. V lost 3 bases to trimming and J lost 4 bases, with 10 bases between them. The CDR3 protein is CASSFRPEYEQYF. The CDR3 DNA reads as TGTGCCAGCAGCTTTCGGCCGGAGTACGAGCAGTACTTC.

This clonotype was counted between two and nine times. V and J are TRBV10-3 and TRBJ1-4, with TRBD1 matching 7 bases. This CDR3 has 13 amino acids. V shed 6 bases and J 8 bases; nucleotides not matched to a gene: 6. Germline CDR1 ENHRY, CDR2 SYGVKD. As DNA, the CDR3 is TGTGCCATCAGCTTAACAGGGGACGAAAAACTGTTTTTT. This sequence encodes CAISLTGDEKLFF.

The gene calls are TRBV11-2 and TRBJ2-7, with D perhaps matching TRBD1 or TRBD2 (6 bases each). The CDR3 has 16 amino acids. V lost 4 bases and J 5 bases, leaving 21 bases between the germline ends. CDR1 is SGHAT and CDR2 is FQNNGV in the germline V gene. As DNA, the CDR3 is TGTGCCAGCAGCTCGCATAAAATGGAGAGGGGGGACGAGCAGTACTTC. Translating it yields CASSSHKMERGDEQYF.

This clonotype has a count of ten or more. This sequence joins TRBV7-2 and TRBJ2-7; D is ambiguous. The CDR3 covers 14 residues. Germline-derived CDR1 and CDR2 are SGHTA and FQGNSA. V dropped 5 bases and J dropped 0 bases, with 11 bases sitting between them. CDR3 bases: TGTGCCAGCAGCCCCTCGCTTGTCTCCTACGAGCAGTACTTC. It encodes CASSPSLVSYEQYF. Full variable domain (remainder filled in from reference TRBV7-2 and TRBJ2-7): GAGVSQSPSNKVTEKGKDVELRCDPISGHTALYWYRQSLGQGLEFLIYFQGNSAPDKSGLPSDRFSAERTGGSVSTLTIQRTQQEDSAVYLCASSPSLVSYEQYFGPGTRLTVT.

This clonotype was seen at least ten times. The rearrangement links TRBV20-1 to TRBJ1-6; 8 nucleotides align to TRBD1. Germline V gene lookup returns CDR1 DFQATT and CDR2 SNEGSKA (reference sequence). The CDR3 totals 16 residues. The ends lost 1 base at V and 7 bases at J; junction bases unmatched: 9. The CDR3 here is CSARGFQGARNSPLHF. Written as DNA, the CDR3 is TGCAGTGCTAGAGGGTTTCAGGGGGCGAGAAATTCACCCCTCCACTTT.